A single sample gave rise to the 18 T cell receptor beta chains below, sequenced in a study of CD8+ T cells in alopecia areata. Sample treatment: oral pan-JAK inhibitor, 5-10 mg twice daily. RNA was isolated and reverse transcribed to cDNA, the sequencing template. Sequencing was performed with immunoSEQ multiplex PCR; in TCRdb, only in-frame clones are kept and a portion is missing. Of approximately 210,000 clones in the sample, approximately 72% were seen once. The specimen was CD4+ T cells sorted from blood, collected around week 42, from a patient treated with tofacitinib. These receptors were collected from a human donor with alopecia areata.

A single count supports this clone. This rearrangement joins TRBV6-1 to TRBJ1-5; no clear D. The V end was cut by 8 bases, the J end by 2 bases, with 10 bases between. Per germline, CDR1 MNHNS and CDR2 SASEGT. This CDR3 spans 13 amino acids. The CDR3 sequence: CASGWQGNQPQHF. The CDR3 region has the DNA TGTGCCAGCGGGTGGCAGGGCAATCAGCCCCAGCATTTT.

The chain recombines TRBV7-2 with TRBJ2-3, with D possibly being TRBD2 (5 bases). CDR1 is SGHTA, CDR2 FQGNSA, per germline. CDR3 length: 13 residues. The ends were cut back, 8 bases at V and 3 bases at J, with 12 bases in the middle. The CDR3 region has the DNA TGTGCCAGCGGGAGACGACTTACAGATACGCAGTATTTT. Translation: CASGRRLTDTQYF. Full variable domain (rest looked up from reference TRBV7-2 and TRBJ2-3): GAGVSQSPSNKVTEKGKDVELRCDPISGHTALYWYRQSLGQGLEFLIYFQGNSAPDKSGLPSDRFSAERTGGSVSTLTIQRTQQEDSAVYLCASGRRLTDTQYFGPGTRLTVL.

V usage is TRBV29-1 and J usage is TRBJ2-3, with D perhaps TRBD1 or TRBD2 (6 bases each). The germline CDR1 and CDR2 sequences are SQVTM and ANQGSEA. V was pared by 3 bases and J by 6 bases, with 13 bases between. The CDR3 contains 13 residues. Here the CDR3 reads CSVEGGYTDTQYF. The DNA for the CDR3 is TGCAGCGTTGAGGGGGGCTATACCGATACGCAGTATTTT.

This chain connects TRBV29-1 to TRBJ1-2, with a tentative D call TRBD1 (6 bases). Trimming removed 6 bases from V and 7 bases from J, with 15 bases in between. The CDR3 runs to 12 residues. Germline V CDR1 and CDR2: SQVTM, ANQGSEA. CDR3 residues: CSVDQGQIGYTF. CDR3 nucleotides: TGCAGCGTCGACCAGGGACAAATTGGCTACACCTTC.

The CDR3 is CASRVYDTANQPQHF. CDR3 sequence (DNA): TGTGCCAGTAGGGTCTATGACACGGCCAATCAGCCCCAGCATTTT. The gene calls are TRBV19 and TRBJ1-5; D is ambiguous. The germline CDR1 and CDR2 sequences are LNHDA and SQIVND (reference sequence). V was clipped by 6 bases and J by 3 bases, with 15 bases between them. The CDR3 totals 15 residues.

The count of this clone is one. The chain links TRBV30 to TRBJ2-5; 8 nucleotides match TRBD2. The germline CDR1 and CDR2 sequences are GTSNPN and SVGIG (reference sequence). The CDR3 contains 14 residues. Trimming took 3 bases from V and 7 from J; bases not matched to a gene: 10. Here the CDR3 DNA reads TGTGCCTGGAGATCGCGGGGGGCCCAGTGGACCCAGTACTTC. As protein: CAWRSRGAQWTQYF.

This rearrangement joins TRBV28 to TRBJ2-7; 8 bases agree with TRBD2. Germline V lookup: CDR1 MDHEN, CDR2 SYDVKM. This CDR3 region has 14 residues. Trimming took 5 bases from V and 0 from J; bases not matched to a gene: 3. DNA for the CDR3: TGTGCCAGCAGTCTTAGCGGGGCCTCCTACGAGCAGTACTTC. This sequence encodes CASSLSGASYEQYF.

This chain's CDR3 is CAWSARTGGYQPQHF. For the CDR3, the DNA is TGTGCCTGGAGTGCCCGGACAGGGGGATATCAGCCCCAGCATTTT. This rearrangement joins TRBV30 to TRBJ1-5; 10 bases are a match to TRBD1. The ends lost 1 base at V and 5 bases at J; junction bases unmatched: 5. CDR3 length: 15 residues. Germline V gene sequence: CDR1 GTSNPN, CDR2 SVGIG (reference sequence). Looking up the rest from reference TRBV30 and TRBJ1-5 gives the full variable domain: SQTIHQWPATLVQPVGSPLSLECTVEGTSNPNLYWYRQAAGRGLQLLFYSVGIGQISSEVPQNLSASRPQDRQFILSSKKLLLSDSGFYLCAWSARTGGYQPQHFGDGTRLSIL.

The gene calls are TRBV29-1 and TRBJ2-7, with TRBD1 as a possible D gene (6 bases). The CDR3 has 12 residues. Germline CDR1 and CDR2: SQVTM and ANQGSEA. V dropped 5 bases and J dropped 2 bases, with 10 bases sitting between them. CDR3 nucleotides: TGCAGCGTTTCCGGGACAACCTACGAGCAGTACTTC. Amino acids: CSVSGTTYEQYF.

The V and J genes are TRBV7-2 and TRBJ1-6; D is uncertain. The length of the CDR3 is 15 residues. Germline-derived CDR1 and CDR2 are SGHTA and FQGNSA. Deletions cut 1 base from V and 7 bases from J, with 11 bases between. The CDR3 region has the DNA TGTGCCAGCAGCTTAGATCCGGCAGCGAATTCACCCCTCCACTTT. This translates into CASSLDPAANSPLHF.

J is TRBJ2-2 and V is TRBV25-1, with TRBD1 matching over 10 bases. The CDR3 runs 16 residues. The J segment lost 4 bases and the V segment lost 4 bases, leaving 6 bases of the junction unmatched. The V gene's germline CDR1 is MGHDK and CDR2 SYGVNS. The CDR3 bases are TGTGCCAGCAGTGGTCGACAGGGGGCGGCCACCGGGGAGCTGTTTTTT. It specifies CASSGRQGAATGELFF.

The chain couples TRBV11-3 to TRBJ1-1, with no clear D. Per germline, CDR1 SGHNT and CDR2 YENEEA. The V and J ends lost 1 base and 0 bases respectively, with 3 bases between them. The CDR3 contains 13 residues. The CDR3, as DNA: TGTGCCAGCAGCTTAGGCGTGAACACTGAAGCTTTCTTT. Translated, it gives CASSLGVNTEAFF.

This clone was picked up a small number of times. The V call is TRBV2, the J call TRBJ2-1; D unresolved. Between the trimmed V and J ends, which lost 1 base and 12 bases, there was a span of 10 bases. In germline, CDR1 is SNHLY, CDR2 FYNNEI. The CDR3 has 12 residues. DNA of the CDR3: TGTGCCAGCAGTGAAGGCGGATCCGGGCAGTTCTTC. Translated: CASSEGGSGQFF.

This clone turned up a few times. Other nucleotide sequences from this sample produce the same CDR3. The J gene is TRBJ1-6, the V gene TRBV2; D is undetermined. Germline V CDR1 and CDR2: SNHLY, FYNNEI. Deletions cut 4 bases from V and 7 bases from J, with 2 bases between. The CDR3 runs to 11 residues. The chain's CDR3 is CASSGNSPLHF. CDR3 nucleotides: TGTGCCAGCAGTGGAAATTCACCCCTCCACTTT.

The chain couples TRBV4-1 to TRBJ1-2; the D is unclear. The CDR3 sequence is 16 residues long. Trimming removed 0 bases at V and 0 bases at J, with 11 bases between. The germline V gene has CDR1 MGHRA and CDR2 YSYEKL. The CDR3 reads CASSQDLYRSNYGYTF. Written as DNA, the CDR3 is TGCGCCAGCAGCCAAGATCTCTACAGATCTAACTATGGCTACACCTTC.

V and J are TRBV30 and TRBJ2-6; D not resolved. Deletions cut 2 bases from V and 3 bases from J, with 5 bases between. The CDR3 loop spans 13 amino acids. CDR1 and CDR2 from the germline V gene are GTSNPN and SVGIG (reference sequence). The CDR3 is CAWSKGGANVLTF. The CDR3 DNA reads TGTGCCTGGAGTAAGGGTGGGGCCAACGTCCTGACTTTC.

The chain joins TRBV10-3 to TRBJ2-6, with TRBD1 matching over 8 bases. The CDR3 has 15 residues. CDR1 is ENHRY and CDR2 is SYGVKD in the germline V gene. The V segment lost 6 bases and the J segment 4 bases; nucleotides outside the gene matches: 5. The CDR3 region has the DNA TGTGCCATCAGCACGACAGGGGTGGGGGCCAACGTCCTGACTTTC. It codes for CAISTTGVGANVLTF.

There are a few counts of this clone. A junction boundary mismatches the germline segment, possibly from a read error. This chain connects TRBV7-2 to TRBJ2-2, with 8 nucleotides matching TRBD1. CDR1 is SGHTA, CDR2 FQGNSA, per germline. The CDR3 runs 16 residues. Written as DNA, the CDR3 is TGTGCCAGCAGCGTAGCCCGGACAGGGATGAGCGGGGAGCTGTTTTTT. This sequence encodes CASSVARTGMSGELFF.